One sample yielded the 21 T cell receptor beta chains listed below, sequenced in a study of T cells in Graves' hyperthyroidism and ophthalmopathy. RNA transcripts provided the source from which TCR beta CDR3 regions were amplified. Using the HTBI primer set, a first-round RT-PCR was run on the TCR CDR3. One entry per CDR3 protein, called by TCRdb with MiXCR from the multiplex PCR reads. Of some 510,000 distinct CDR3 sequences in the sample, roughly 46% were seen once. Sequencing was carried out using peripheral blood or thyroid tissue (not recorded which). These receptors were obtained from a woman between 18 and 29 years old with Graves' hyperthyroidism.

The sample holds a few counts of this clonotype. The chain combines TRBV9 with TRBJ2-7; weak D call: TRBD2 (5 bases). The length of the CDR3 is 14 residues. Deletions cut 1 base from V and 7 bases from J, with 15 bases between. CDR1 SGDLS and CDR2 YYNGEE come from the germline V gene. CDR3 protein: CASSVRADGGEQYF. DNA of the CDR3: TGTGCCAGCAGCGTAAGAGCGGATGGCGGGGAGCAGTACTTC.

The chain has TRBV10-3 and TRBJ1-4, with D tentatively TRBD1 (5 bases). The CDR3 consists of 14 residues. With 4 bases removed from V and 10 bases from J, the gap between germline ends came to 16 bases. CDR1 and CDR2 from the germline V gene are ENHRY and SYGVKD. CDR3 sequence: CAISGDGASGKLFF. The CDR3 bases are TGTGCCATCAGTGGGGACGGAGCCTCTGGAAAACTGTTTTTT.

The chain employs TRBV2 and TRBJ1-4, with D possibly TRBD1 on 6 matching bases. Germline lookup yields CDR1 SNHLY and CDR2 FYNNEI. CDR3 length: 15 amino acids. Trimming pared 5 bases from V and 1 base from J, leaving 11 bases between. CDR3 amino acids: CASSYRDRTNEKLFF. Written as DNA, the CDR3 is TGTGCCAGCAGTTACAGGGATAGAACTAATGAAAAACTGTTTTTT. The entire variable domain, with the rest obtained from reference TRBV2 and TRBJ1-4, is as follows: EPEVTQTPSHQVTQMGQEVILRCVPISNHLYFYWYRQILGQKVEFLVSFYNNEISEKSEIFDDQFSVERPDGSNFTLKIRSTKLEDSAMYFCASSYRDRTNEKLFFGSGTQLSVL.

The CDR3 region is CASSRWTSGNYEQYF. CDR3 DNA sequence: TGTGCCAGCAGCCGCTGGACTAGCGGTAACTACGAGCAGTACTTC. The genes are TRBV9 and TRBJ2-7; 10 nucleotides line up with TRBD2. The ends lost 4 bases at V and 3 bases at J; junction bases unmatched: 7. The CDR3 length is 15 residues. CDR1 and CDR2 from the germline V gene are SGDLS and YYNGEE.

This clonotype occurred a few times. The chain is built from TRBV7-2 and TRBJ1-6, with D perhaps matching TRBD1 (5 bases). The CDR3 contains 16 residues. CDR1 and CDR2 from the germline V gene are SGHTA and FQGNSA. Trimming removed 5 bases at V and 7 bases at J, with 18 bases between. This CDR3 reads CASSRGDEGLNSPLHF. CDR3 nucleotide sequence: TGTGCCAGCAGCCGCGGCGATGAGGGACTAAATTCACCCCTCCACTTT.

CDR3 sequence (DNA): TGCAGCGTTGTACGGGACAAGTATGGCTACACCTTC. Its translation: CSVVRDKYGYTF. The chain is built from TRBV29-1 and TRBJ1-2; D is perhaps TRBD1 (6 bases). Germline V gene data show CDR1 as SQVTM and CDR2 as ANQGSEA. Trimming removed 4 bases at V and 5 bases at J, with 11 bases between. The CDR3 runs to 12 residues.

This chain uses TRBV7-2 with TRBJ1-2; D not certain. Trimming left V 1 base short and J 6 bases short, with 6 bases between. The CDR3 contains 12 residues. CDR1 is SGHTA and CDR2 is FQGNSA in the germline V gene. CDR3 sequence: CASSLGLNGYTF. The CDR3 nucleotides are TGTGCCAGCAGCTTAGGGTTAAATGGCTACACCTTC.

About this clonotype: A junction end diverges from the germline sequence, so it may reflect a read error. This CDR3 reads CASSGQGRDTEAFF. The CDR3 DNA reads as TGTGCCAGCAGTGGACAGGGGAGGGACACTGAAGCTTTCTTT. This sequence joins TRBV10-3 and TRBJ1-1; 9 bases fit TRBD1. Germline CDR1 reads ENHRY; CDR2 reads SYGVKD. The CDR3 is 14 residues long.

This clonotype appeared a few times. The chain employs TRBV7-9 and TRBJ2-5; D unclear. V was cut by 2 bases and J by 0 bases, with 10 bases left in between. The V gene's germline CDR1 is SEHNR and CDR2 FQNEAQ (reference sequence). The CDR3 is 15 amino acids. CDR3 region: CASSLSGQYQETQYF. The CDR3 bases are TGTGCCAGCAGCTTAAGTGGGCAGTACCAAGAGACCCAGTACTTC. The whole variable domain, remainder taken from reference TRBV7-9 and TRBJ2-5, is DTGVSQNPRHKITKRGQNVTFRCDPISEHNRLYWYRQTLGQGPEFLTYFQNEAQLEKSRLLSDRFSAERPKGSFSTLEIQRTEQGDSAMYLCASSLSGQYQETQYFGPGTRLLVL.

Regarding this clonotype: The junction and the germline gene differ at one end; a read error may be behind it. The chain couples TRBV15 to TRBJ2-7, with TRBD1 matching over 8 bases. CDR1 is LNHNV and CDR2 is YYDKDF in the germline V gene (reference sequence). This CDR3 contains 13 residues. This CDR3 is CASSQGQDFEQYF. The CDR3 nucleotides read TGCGCCAGCAGCCAGGGACAGGATTTCGAGCAGTACTTC.

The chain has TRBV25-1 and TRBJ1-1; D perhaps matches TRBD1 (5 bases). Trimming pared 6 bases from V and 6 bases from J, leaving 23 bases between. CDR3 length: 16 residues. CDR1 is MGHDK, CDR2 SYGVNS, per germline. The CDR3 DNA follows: TGTGCCAGCAGCTTAGATCGTACAGGTATCGACCCTGAAGCTTTCTTT. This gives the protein CASSLDRTGIDPEAFF.

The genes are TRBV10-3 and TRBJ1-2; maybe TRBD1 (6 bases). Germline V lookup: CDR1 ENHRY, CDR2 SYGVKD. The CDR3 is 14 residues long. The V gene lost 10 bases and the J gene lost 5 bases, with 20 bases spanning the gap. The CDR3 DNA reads TGTGCCAGCACCGAACGGGGGGCGAGGTATGGCTACACCTTC. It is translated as CASTERGARYGYTF.

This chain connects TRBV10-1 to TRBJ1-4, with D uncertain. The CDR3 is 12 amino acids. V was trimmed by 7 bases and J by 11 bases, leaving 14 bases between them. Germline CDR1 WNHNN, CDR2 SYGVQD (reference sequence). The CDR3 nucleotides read TGCGCCAGCACCCAAGGCCGTTGGAAACTGTTTTTT. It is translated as CASTQGRWKLFF.

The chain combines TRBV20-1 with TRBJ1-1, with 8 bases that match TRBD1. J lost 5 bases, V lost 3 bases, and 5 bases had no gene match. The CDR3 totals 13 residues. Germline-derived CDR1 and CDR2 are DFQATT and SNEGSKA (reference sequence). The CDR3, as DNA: TGCAGTGCTAGGTGGACAGGGAAAACTGAAGCTTTCTTT. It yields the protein CSARWTGKTEAFF.

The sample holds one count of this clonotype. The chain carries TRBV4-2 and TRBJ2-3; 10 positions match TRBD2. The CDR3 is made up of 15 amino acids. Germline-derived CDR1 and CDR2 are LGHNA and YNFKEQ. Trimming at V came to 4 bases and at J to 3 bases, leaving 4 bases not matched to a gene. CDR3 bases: TGTGCCAGCAGCCCTGGGACTAGCGTTACAGATACGCAGTATTTT. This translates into CASSPGTSVTDTQYF.

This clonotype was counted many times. CDR3 sequence reads: CASSPSGQGWQPQHF. The CDR3 DNA reads as TGTGCCAGCAGCCCTTCGGGACAGGGGTGGCAGCCCCAGCATTTT. The chain joins TRBV2 to TRBJ1-5, with 10 nucleotides matching TRBD1. Per germline, CDR1 SNHLY and CDR2 FYNNEI. V was clipped by 6 bases and J by 7 bases; unmatched bases: 9. This CDR3 is 15 amino acids long.

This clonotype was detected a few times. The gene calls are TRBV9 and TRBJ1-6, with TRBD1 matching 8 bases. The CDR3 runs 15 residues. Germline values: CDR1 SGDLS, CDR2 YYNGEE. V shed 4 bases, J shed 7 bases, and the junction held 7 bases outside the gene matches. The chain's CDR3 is CASSQAGQGNSPLHF. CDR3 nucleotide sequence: TGTGCCAGCAGCCAAGCCGGACAGGGAAATTCACCCCTCCACTTT.

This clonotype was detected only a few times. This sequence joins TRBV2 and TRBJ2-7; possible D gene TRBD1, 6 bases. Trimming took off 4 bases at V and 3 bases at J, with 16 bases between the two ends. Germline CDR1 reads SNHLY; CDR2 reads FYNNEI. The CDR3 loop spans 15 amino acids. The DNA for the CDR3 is TGTGCCAGCAGTGCAGACAGGATTACAATCTACGAGCAGTACTTC. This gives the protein CASSADRITIYEQYF.

The CDR3 sequence is CASSYLRVTPGNTIYF. The CDR3 DNA follows: TGTGCCAGCAGTTACCTTAGGGTAACCCCTGGAAACACCATATATTTT. This chain uses TRBV6-5 with TRBJ1-3, with D unresolved. V was shortened by 2 bases and J by 2 bases, with 13 bases between the two germline ends. The CDR3 is made up of 16 amino acids. Looked up from germline, CDR1 is MNHEY and CDR2 is SVGAGI.

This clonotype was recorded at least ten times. The DNA of the CDR3 is TGTGCCAGCAGTGAACTGGTAGGAGATACGCAGTATTTT. This sequence encodes CASSELVGDTQYF. This rearrangement joins TRBV2 to TRBJ2-3; unclear D gene. Germline lookup yields CDR1 SNHLY and CDR2 FYNNEI. This CDR3 is 13 amino acids long. V was cut by 2 bases and J by 5 bases, with 8 bases left in between.

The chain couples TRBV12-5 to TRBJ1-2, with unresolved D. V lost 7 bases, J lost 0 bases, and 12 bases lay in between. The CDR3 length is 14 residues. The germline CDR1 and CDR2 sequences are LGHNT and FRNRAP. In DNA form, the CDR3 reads TGTGCTAGTGCCAGTCCCGGGCCTAACTATGGCTACACCTTC. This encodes CASASPGPNYGYTF.